This T cell receptor beta chain stems from a study of T cells in Graves' hyperthyroidism and ophthalmopathy. Amplified TCR beta CDR3 regions came from RNA transcripts. A set of HTBI primers served as the primers for a first-round RT-PCR of the TCR CDR3. TCRdb used MiXCR to reprocess the multiplex PCR reads, holding one entry per CDR3 protein. This sample has about 380,000 distinct CDR3 sequences, with roughly 14% found just once. This CDR3 has 14 amino acids. J lost 5 bases, V lost 4 bases, and 7 bases had no gene match. Germline-derived CDR1 and CDR2 are MNHNS and SASEGT. The chain is built from TRBV6-1 and TRBJ2-5; 7 bases line up with TRBD1. This sequence was found in a woman aged 60-70 years with Graves' hyperthyroidism. Sequencing input: blood. CDR3: CASSADRVRETQYF. The CDR3 nucleotides are TGTGCCAGCAGTGCAGACAGGGTGAGGGAGACCCAGTACTTC.